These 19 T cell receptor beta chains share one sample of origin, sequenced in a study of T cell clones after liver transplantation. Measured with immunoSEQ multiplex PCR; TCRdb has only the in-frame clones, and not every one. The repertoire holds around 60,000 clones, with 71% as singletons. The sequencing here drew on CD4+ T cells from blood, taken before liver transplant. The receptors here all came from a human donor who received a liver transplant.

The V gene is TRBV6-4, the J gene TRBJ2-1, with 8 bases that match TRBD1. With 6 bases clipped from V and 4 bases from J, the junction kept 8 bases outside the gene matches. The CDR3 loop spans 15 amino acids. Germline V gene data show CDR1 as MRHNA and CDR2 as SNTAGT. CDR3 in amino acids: CASSADRGGYNEQFF. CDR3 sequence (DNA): TGTGCCAGCAGCGCTGACAGGGGTGGGTACAATGAGCAGTTCTTC.

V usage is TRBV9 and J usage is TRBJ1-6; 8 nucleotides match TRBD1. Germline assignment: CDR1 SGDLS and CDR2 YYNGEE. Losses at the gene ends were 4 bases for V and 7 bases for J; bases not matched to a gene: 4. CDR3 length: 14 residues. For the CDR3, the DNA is TGTGCCAGCAGCCCGGGACAGGAAAATTCACCCCTCCACTTT. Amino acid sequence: CASSPGQENSPLHF. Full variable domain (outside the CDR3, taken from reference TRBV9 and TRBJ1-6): DSGVTQTPKHLITATGQRVTLRCSPRSGDLSVYWYQQSLDQGLQFLIQYYNGEERAKGNILERFSAQQFPDLHSELNLSSLELGDSALYFCASSPGQENSPLHFGNGTRLTVT.

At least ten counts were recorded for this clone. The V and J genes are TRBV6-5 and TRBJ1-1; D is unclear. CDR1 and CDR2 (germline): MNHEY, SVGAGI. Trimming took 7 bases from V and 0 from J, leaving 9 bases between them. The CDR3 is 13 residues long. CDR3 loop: CASKRNMNTEAFF. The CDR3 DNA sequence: TGTGCCAGCAAACGTAACATGAACACTGAAGCTTTCTTT.

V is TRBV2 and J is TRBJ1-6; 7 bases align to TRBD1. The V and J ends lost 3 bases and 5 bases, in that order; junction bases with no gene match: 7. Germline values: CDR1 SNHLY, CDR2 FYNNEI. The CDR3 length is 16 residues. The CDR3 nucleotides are TGTGCCAGCAGTGACCCCTCCAGGGGGGATAATTCACCCCTCCACTTT. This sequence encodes CASSDPSRGDNSPLHF.

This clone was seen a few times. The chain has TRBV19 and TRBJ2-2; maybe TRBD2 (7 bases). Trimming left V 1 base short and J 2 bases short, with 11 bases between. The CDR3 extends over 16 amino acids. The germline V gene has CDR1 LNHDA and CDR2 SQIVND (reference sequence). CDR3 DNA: TGTGCCAGTAGTATAGGGCGGGGGCCAAACACCGGGGAGCTGTTTTTT. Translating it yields CASSIGRGPNTGELFF. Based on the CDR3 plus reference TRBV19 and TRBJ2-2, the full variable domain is DGGITQSPKYLFRKEGQNVTLSCEQNLNHDAMYWYRQDPGQGLRLIYYSQIVNDFQKGDIAEGYSVSREKKESFPLTVTSAQKNPTAFYLCASSIGRGPNTGELFFGEGSRLTVL.

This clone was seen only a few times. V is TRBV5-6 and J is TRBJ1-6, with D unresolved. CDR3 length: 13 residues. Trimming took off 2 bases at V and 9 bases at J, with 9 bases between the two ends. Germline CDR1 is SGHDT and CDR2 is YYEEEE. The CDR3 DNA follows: TGTGCCAGCAGCTTAGACTCTCGTTCACCCCTCCACTTT. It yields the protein CASSLDSRSPLHF.

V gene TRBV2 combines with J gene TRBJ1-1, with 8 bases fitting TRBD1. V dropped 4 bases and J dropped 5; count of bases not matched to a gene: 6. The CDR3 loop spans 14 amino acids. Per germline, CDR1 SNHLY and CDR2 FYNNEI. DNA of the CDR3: TGTGCCAGCAGTGGGGCATACAGGGGGACTGAAGCTTTCTTT. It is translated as CASSGAYRGTEAFF.

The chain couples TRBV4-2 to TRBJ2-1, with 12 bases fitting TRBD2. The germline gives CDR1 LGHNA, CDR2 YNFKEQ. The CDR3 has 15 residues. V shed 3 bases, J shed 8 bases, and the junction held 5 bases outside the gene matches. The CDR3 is CASSHLAGGPHEQFF. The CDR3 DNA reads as TGTGCCAGCAGCCACCTAGCGGGGGGGCCGCATGAGCAGTTCTTC.

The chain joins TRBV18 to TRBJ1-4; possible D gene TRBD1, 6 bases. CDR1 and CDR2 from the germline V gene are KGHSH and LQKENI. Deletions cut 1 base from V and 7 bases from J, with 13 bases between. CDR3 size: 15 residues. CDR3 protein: CASSPQGGHTEKLFF. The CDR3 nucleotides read TGTGCCAGCTCACCACAAGGGGGACACACTGAAAAACTGTTTTTT.

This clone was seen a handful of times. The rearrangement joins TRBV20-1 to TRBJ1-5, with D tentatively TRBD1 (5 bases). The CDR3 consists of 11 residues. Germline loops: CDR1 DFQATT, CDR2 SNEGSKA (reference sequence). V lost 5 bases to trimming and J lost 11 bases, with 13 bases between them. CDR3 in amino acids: CSAQGGGSQHF. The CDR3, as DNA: TGCAGTGCTCAGGGTGGGGGGTCCCAGCATTTT.

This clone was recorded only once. Written as DNA, the CDR3 is TGTGCCAGCACGGGAGGGGGACTGGGGACGCAGTATTTT. This sequence encodes CASTGGGLGTQYF. The rearrangement uses TRBV28 and TRBJ2-3, with 8 bases matching TRBD2. Germline V gene data show CDR1 as MDHEN and CDR2 as SYDVKM. CDR3 length: 13 residues. V shed 7 bases, J shed 9 bases, and the junction held 9 bases outside the gene matches.

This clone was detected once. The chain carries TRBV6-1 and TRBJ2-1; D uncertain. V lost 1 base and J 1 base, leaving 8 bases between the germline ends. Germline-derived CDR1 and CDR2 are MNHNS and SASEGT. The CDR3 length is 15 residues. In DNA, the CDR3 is TGTGCCAGCAGTGAAGGCAGTCTTTCCTACAATGAGCAGTTCTTC. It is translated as CASSEGSLSYNEQFF.

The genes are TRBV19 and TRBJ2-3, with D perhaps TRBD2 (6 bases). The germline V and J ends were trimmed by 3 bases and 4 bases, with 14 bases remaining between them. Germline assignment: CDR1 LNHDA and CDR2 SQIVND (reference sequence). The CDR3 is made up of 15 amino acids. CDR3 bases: TGTGCCAGTAGTATGGTTGACCGGAGGGCAGATACGCAGTATTTT. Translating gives CASSMVDRRADTQYF.

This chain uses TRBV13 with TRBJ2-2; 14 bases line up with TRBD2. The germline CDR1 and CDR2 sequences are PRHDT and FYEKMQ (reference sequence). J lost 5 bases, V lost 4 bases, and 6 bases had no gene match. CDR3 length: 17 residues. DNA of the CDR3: TGTGCCAGCAGCTCGACTAGCGGGGGGGTACGAACCGGGGAGCTGTTTTTT. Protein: CASSSTSGGVRTGELFF.

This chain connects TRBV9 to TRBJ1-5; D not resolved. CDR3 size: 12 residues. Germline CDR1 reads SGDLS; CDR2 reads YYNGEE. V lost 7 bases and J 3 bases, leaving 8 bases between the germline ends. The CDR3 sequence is CASGQINQPQHF. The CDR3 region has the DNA TGTGCCAGCGGCCAGATCAATCAGCCCCAGCATTTT.

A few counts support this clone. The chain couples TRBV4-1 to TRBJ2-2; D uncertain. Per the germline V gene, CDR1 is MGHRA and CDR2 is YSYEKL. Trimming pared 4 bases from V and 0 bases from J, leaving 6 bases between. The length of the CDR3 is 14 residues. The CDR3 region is CASSPPANTGELFF. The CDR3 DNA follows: TGCGCCAGCAGCCCGCCAGCGAACACCGGGGAGCTGTTTTTT.

The CDR3 DNA follows: TGTGCCAGCAGCCGTTCAGAGGTGGCAGCCACTTATGGCTACACCTTC. This codes for CASSRSEVAATYGYTF. The chain recombines TRBV5-8 with TRBJ1-2; D not resolved. V shed 4 bases and J shed 5 bases, with 21 bases lying between them. CDR1 and CDR2 (germline): SGHTS, YDEGEE. The CDR3 extends over 16 amino acids.

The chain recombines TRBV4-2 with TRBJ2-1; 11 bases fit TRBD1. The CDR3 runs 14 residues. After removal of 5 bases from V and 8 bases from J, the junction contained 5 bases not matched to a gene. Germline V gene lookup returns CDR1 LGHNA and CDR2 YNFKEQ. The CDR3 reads CASSEGQGVDEQFF. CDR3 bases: TGTGCCAGCAGCGAGGGACAGGGGGTCGATGAGCAGTTCTTC.

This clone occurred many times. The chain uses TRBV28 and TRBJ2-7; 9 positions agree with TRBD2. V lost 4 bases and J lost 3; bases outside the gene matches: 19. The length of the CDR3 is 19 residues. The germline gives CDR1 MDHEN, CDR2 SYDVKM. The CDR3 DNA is TGTGCCAGCAGTTCTGGGCAAGGCGTGGGAAGCGGGGGGCTCTACGAGCAGTACTTC. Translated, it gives CASSSGQGVGSGGLYEQYF.